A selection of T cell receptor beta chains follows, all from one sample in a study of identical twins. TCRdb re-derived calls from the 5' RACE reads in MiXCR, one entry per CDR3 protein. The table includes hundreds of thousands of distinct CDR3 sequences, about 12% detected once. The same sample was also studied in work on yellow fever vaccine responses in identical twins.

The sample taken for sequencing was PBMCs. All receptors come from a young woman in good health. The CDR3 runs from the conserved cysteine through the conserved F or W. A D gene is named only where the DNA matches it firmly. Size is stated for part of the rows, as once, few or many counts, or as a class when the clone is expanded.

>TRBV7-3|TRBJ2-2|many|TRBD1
CASSQTRTGADTGELFF
TGTGCCAGCAGCCAGACCCGGACAGGGGCAGACACCGGGGAGCTGTTTTTT
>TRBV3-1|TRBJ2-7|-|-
CASSQEGAKYEQYF
TGTGCCAGCAGCCAAGAGGGGGCTAAATACGAGCAGTACTTC
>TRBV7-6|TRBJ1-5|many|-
CASSFFGGGQPQHF
TGTGCCAGCAGCTTTTTCGGGGGCGGACAGCCCCAGCATTTT
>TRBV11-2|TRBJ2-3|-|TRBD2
CASSLVNNSGGWTDTQYF
TGTGCCAGCAGCTTAGTGAATAACTCGGGAGGGTGGACAGATACGCAGTATTTT
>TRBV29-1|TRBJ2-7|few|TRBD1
CSAEGTGGYEQYF
TGCAGCGCCGAAGGTACAGGGGGCTACGAGCAGTACTTC
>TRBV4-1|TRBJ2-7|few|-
CASSQDSAQRSYEQYF
TGCGCCAGCAGCCAAGACAGTGCACAGAGGAGCTACGAGCAGTACTTC
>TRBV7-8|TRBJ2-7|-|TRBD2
CASSFSGRAGYEQYF
TGTGCCAGCAGCTTCAGCGGGAGGGCCGGGTACGAGCAGTACTTC
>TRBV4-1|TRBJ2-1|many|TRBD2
CASSQRGLAGGGEQFF
TGCGCCAGCAGCCAACGTGGACTAGCGGGGGGGGGAGAGCAGTTCTTC
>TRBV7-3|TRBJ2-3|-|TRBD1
CASSHTGGSLDTQYF
TGTGCCAGCAGCCATACAGGGGGTAGTCTGGATACGCAGTATTTT
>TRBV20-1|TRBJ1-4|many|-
CSASDREKLFF
TGCAGTGCTTCTGACAGGGAAAAACTGTTTTTT
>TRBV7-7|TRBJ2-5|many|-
CASSLGTQWGETQYF
TGTGCCAGCAGCTTAGGGACCCAATGGGGAGAGACCCAGTACTTC
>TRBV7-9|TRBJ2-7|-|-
CASAVVGTDYEQYF
TGTGCCAGCGCGGTAGTAGGTACGGACTACGAGCAGTACTTC
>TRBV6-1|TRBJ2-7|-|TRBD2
CASSQLAGGAYEQYF
TGTGCCAGCAGCCAGCTAGCGGGAGGCGCCTACGAGCAGTACTTC
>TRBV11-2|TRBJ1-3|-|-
CASSLEVFSGNTIYF
TGTGCCAGCAGCTTAGAGGTCTTCTCTGGAAACACCATATATTTT
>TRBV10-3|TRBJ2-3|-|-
CAIRDNTDTQYF
TGTGCCATCAGGGACAACACAGATACGCAGTATTTT
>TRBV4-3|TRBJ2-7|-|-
CASSQDLNSNGGRAYEQYF
TGCGCCAGCAGCCAAGATCTAAATTCGAATGGGGGGAGAGCCTACGAGCAGTACTTC
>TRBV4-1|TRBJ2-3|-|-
CASSPQVARGTDTQYF
TGCGCCAGCAGCCCCCAGGTTGCTAGAGGCACAGATACGCAGTATTTT
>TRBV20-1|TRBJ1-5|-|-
CSARDRGPLGSNQPQHF
TGCAGTGCTAGAGATAGGGGACCCCTAGGGAGCAATCAGCCCCAGCATTTT
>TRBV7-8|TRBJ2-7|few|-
CASTLGISYEQYF
TGTGCCAGCACCCTAGGCATCTCCTACGAGCAGTACTTC
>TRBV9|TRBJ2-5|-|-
CASSHLPGDSGPGGTQYF
TGTGCCAGCAGCCACCTACCGGGGGACAGTGGCCCTGGCGGGACCCAGTACTTC
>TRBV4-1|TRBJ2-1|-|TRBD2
CASSPRPLAGGPGYYNEQFF
TGCGCCAGCAGCCCCCGCCCCCTGGCGGGAGGGCCCGGGTATTACAATGAGCAGTTCTTC
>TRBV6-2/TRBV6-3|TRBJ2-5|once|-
CASQGWETQYF
TGTGCCAGCCAGGGATGGGAGACCCAGTACTTC
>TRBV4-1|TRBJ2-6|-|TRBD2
CASSQPIRLAGDSGANVLTF
TGCGCCAGCAGCCAACCTATCCGACTAGCGGGAGATTCCGGGGCCAACGTCCTGACTTTC
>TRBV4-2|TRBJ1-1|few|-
CASSQEWGLVTEAFF
TGTGCCAGCAGCCAAGAATGGGGTTTAGTCACTGAAGCTTTCTTT
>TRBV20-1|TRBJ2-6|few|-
CSARSGTGANVLTF
TGCAGTGCTAGGTCGGGGACTGGGGCCAACGTCCTGACTTTC
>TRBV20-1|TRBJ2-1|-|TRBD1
CSAKGQGMIDEQFF
TGCAGTGCCAAGGGACAGGGAATGATCGATGAGCAGTTCTTC